The 2 T cell receptor beta chains presented below share a single source sample, sequenced in a study of blood T cell repertoires in COVID-19. Clones were sequenced by immunoSEQ multiplex PCR, and TCRdb holds only the in-frame ones, with some missing. The sample records about 19,000 clones, about four fifths being singletons. Sequencing was performed on peripheral blood. These receptors were collected from a human donor in a cohort sampled during active COVID-19.

The J gene is TRBJ1-6, the V gene TRBV10-3; 8 nucleotides match TRBD1. The CDR3 is 14 residues long. The germline CDR1 and CDR2 sequences are ENHRY and SYGVKD. Unmatched junction bases numbered 5, after V lost 8 bases and J lost 5 bases. The CDR3 sequence is CAIASGQDNSPLHF. The CDR3 DNA reads TGTGCCATCGCGTCGGGACAGGATAATTCACCCCTCCACTTT.

The chain recombines TRBV2 with TRBJ2-4, with TRBD1 identical over 9 bases. The CDR3 covers 11 residues. Germline V gene sequence: CDR1 SNHLY, CDR2 FYNNEI. J was trimmed by 9 bases and V by 9 bases; bases with no gene match: 3. The chain's CDR3 is CARRQGGIQYF. The CDR3 DNA reads TGTGCCAGGCGACAGGGGGGCATTCAGTACTTC.